This entry lists 8 T cell receptor beta chains sequenced from one sample in a study of regulatory T cells in long-lasting Graves disease. Time point meaning: newly diagnosed GD, antithyroid drugs for less than 3 months. Isolated PBMC RNA provided the starting material for the TCR library. Combining iRepertoire HTBI primers with Arm-PCR of CDR3 regions, the authors built TCR beta libraries. TCRdb itself ran the multiplex PCR reads through MiXCR, one entry per CDR3 protein. This sample has roughly 500,000 distinct CDR3 sequences, with 12% found just once. These data are also associated with another study on T cells in Graves' hyperthyroidism and ophthalmopathy.

Sequencing was performed on peripheral blood mononuclear cells (PBMCs), taken at new diagnosis, from a patient treated with antithyroid drugs. These receptor sequences come from a woman aged 25 to 39 with Graves disease.

At least ten counts were recorded for this clonotype. This chain connects TRBV12-3 or TRBV12-4 to TRBJ1-4; 8 bases line up with TRBD1. The trim removed 4 bases at V and 7 bases at J, leaving 5 bases unmatched. The CDR3 loop spans 14 amino acids. CDR3 region: CASSSTGVVEKLFF. The CDR3 DNA follows: TGTGCCAGCAGTTCGACAGGGGTTGTTGAAAAACTGTTTTTT.

This clonotype turned up a few times. V usage is TRBV19 and J usage is TRBJ2-1; 10 positions agree with TRBD2. V was pared by 5 bases and J by 6 bases, with 13 bases of the junction left unmatched. Looked up from germline, CDR1 is LNHDA and CDR2 is SQIVND (reference sequence). The length of the CDR3 is 17 residues. CDR3 amino acids: CASSPGLARTRGNEQFF. Here the CDR3 DNA reads TGTGCCAGTAGTCCGGGACTAGCGAGAACCAGGGGCAATGAGCAGTTCTTC.

This clonotype was detected many times. The rearrangement joins TRBV20-1 to TRBJ2-5, with D possibly matching TRBD1 (6 bases). V lost 1 base and J lost 7, with 16 bases in between. This CDR3 has 14 residues. CDR1 and CDR2 (germline): DFQATT, SNEGSKA (reference sequence). CDR3 residues: CSARASPKGGTQYF. DNA of the CDR3: TGCAGTGCTAGAGCTTCACCCAAAGGGGGGACCCAGTACTTC.

This clonotype has at least ten counts. The V and J genes are TRBV19 and TRBJ1-1; D possibly corresponds to TRBD1 (5 bases). CDR3 length: 17 amino acids. V was clipped by 5 bases and J by 0 bases, with 19 bases between them. Germline V gene sequence: CDR1 LNHDA, CDR2 SQIVND (reference sequence). The CDR3 sequence: CASSSVGIWGMNTEAFF. CDR3 sequence (DNA): TGTGCCAGTAGTTCGGTCGGTATTTGGGGCATGAACACTGAAGCTTTCTTT.

This clonotype was seen many times. The chain uses TRBV6-1 and TRBJ2-2; 12 bases line up with TRBD2. Germline lookup yields CDR1 MNHNS and CDR2 SASEGT. The CDR3 has 18 amino acids. Losses at the gene ends were 6 bases for V and 0 bases for J; bases not matched to a gene: 8. The chain's CDR3 is CASRVLAGGPANTGELFF. The CDR3 nucleotides are TGTGCCAGCAGGGTACTAGCGGGAGGACCGGCGAACACCGGGGAGCTGTTTTTT.

V gene TRBV28 combines with J gene TRBJ2-1; D is unclear. There are 13 residues in the CDR3. CDR1 MDHEN and CDR2 SYDVKM come from the germline V gene. Between the trimmed V and J ends, which lost 2 bases and 5 bases, there was a span of 7 bases. The CDR3 loop is CASSLIVNNEQFF. The CDR3, as DNA: TGTGCCAGCAGTTTAATTGTAAACAATGAGCAGTTCTTC. The variable domain in full, with the rest retrieved from reference TRBV28 and TRBJ2-1, is DVKVTQSSRYLVKRTGEKVFLECVQDMDHENMFWYRQDPGLGLRLIYFSYDVKMKEKGDIPEGYSVSREKKERFSLILESASTNQTSMYLCASSLIVNNEQFFGPGTRLTVL.

This clonotype was seen ten or more times. This chain uses TRBV24-1 with TRBJ2-1; 10 positions match TRBD2. Germline V gives CDR1 KGHDR, CDR2 SFDVKD. The ends lost 4 bases at V and 5 bases at J; junction bases unmatched: 7. CDR3 length: 16 residues. The CDR3 spells CATSEPGLAANNEQFF. The CDR3 nucleotides are TGTGCCACCAGTGAACCCGGACTAGCGGCAAACAATGAGCAGTTCTTC.

The table lists this clonotype with many counts. The genes are TRBV6-1 and TRBJ2-7; D assignment may be TRBD1 or TRBD2 (5 bases each). The CDR3 has 14 residues. V lost 6 bases and J 3 bases, leaving 15 bases between the germline ends. Germline loops: CDR1 MNHNS, CDR2 SASEGT. CDR3 bases: TGTGCCAGCAGCCAGGGACCGGGGAGCTACGAGCAGTACTTC. Protein product: CASSQGPGSYEQYF.